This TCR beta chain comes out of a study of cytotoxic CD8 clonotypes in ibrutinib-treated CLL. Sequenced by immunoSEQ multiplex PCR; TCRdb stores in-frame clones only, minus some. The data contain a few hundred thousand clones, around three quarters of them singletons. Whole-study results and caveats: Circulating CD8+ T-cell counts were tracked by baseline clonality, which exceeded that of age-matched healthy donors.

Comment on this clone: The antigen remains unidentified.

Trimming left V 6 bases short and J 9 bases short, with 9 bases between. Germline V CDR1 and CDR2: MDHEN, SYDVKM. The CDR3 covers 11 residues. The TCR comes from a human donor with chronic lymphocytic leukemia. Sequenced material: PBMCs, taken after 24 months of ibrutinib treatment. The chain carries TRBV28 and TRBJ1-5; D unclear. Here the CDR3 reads CASRAERPQHF. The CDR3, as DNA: TGTGCCAGCAGGGCGGAACGGCCCCAGCATTTT.